The rows below give T cell receptor beta chains drawn from one sample of a study of blood T cells in healthy people across ages. TCRdb re-called the 5' RACE reads through MiXCR, storing one row per CDR3 protein. The sample lists roughly 800,000 distinct CDR3 sequences; 58% were seen once. Sequences were obtained from blood. The receptors shown here come from a man aged 30 to 45 in good health. Each CDR3 is given with its conserved first and last residue. Rows may omit the clone size; those that give it use once, few, many or a size class.

clone_size: few
v_call: TRBV27
j_call: .
cdr3_aa: CASSFVGGNIQYF

clone_size: .
v_call: TRBV7-2
j_call: TRBJ2-2
cdr3_aa: CASSRQGANTGELFF

clone_size: few
v_call: TRBV20-1
j_call: TRBJ1-2
cdr3_aa: CSARVAGEGYTF

clone_size: .
v_call: TRBV12-5
j_call: TRBJ1-1
cdr3_aa: CASGLVGREEGTEAFF

clone_size: .
v_call: TRBV12-3/TRBV12-4
j_call: TRBJ2-7
cdr3_aa: CASSPSGSNEQYF

clone_size: .
v_call: TRBV28
j_call: TRBJ2-5
cdr3_aa: CASSSPGLKTQYF

clone_size: few
v_call: TRBV7-2
j_call: TRBJ2-7
cdr3_aa: CASSLVAGRNSYEQYF

clone_size: few
v_call: TRBV12-3/TRBV12-4
j_call: TRBJ1-2
cdr3_aa: CASSLTSLIRGVYGYTF

clone_size: .
v_call: TRBV6-6
j_call: TRBJ1-1
cdr3_aa: CASRTLENTEAFF

clone_size: .
v_call: TRBV10-3
j_call: TRBJ1-1
cdr3_aa: CAMNSVNTEAFF

clone_size: .
v_call: TRBV5-1
j_call: TRBJ2-3
cdr3_aa: CASSLLLGTSGDTDTQYF

clone_size: once
v_call: TRBV20-1
j_call: TRBJ2-2
cdr3_aa: CSAREIGRGAWTGELFF

clone_size: few
v_call: TRBV9
j_call: .
cdr3_aa: CASSVRTSPLYEQYF

clone_size: .
v_call: TRBV11-1
j_call: TRBJ2-5
cdr3_aa: CASGGGQQETQYF

clone_size: .
v_call: TRBV5-1
j_call: TRBJ2-1
cdr3_aa: CASSSLGGRSYNEQFF

clone_size: .
v_call: TRBV27
j_call: TRBJ2-7
cdr3_aa: CASGLAGYEQYF

clone_size: .
v_call: TRBV4-1
j_call: TRBJ2-3
cdr3_aa: CASSYQPDTDTQYF

clone_size: .
v_call: TRBV12-3/TRBV12-4
j_call: TRBJ2-5
cdr3_aa: CASSLARLAGGTRLYNEQYF

clone_size: .
v_call: TRBV21-1
j_call: TRBJ2-7
cdr3_aa: CASSTGHYEQYF

clone_size: .
v_call: TRBV28
j_call: TRBJ2-3
cdr3_aa: CASSFGPSWDTDTQYF

clone_size: .
v_call: TRBV29-1
j_call: TRBJ2-5
cdr3_aa: CSVEMGVGETQYF

clone_size: .
v_call: TRBV18
j_call: TRBJ2-7
cdr3_aa: CASSPAAGATYEQYF

clone_size: .
v_call: TRBV27
j_call: TRBJ2-7
cdr3_aa: CASSLSTDPYEQYF

clone_size: .
v_call: TRBV2
j_call: TRBJ2-1
cdr3_aa: CASSEWVPAYNEQFF

clone_size: .
v_call: TRBV7-2
j_call: TRBJ1-2
cdr3_aa: CASSAGGASGYTF

clone_size: few
v_call: TRBV5-6
j_call: TRBJ1-4
cdr3_aa: CASSLPNLREKLFF

clone_size: few
v_call: TRBV7-8
j_call: TRBJ2-4
cdr3_aa: CASSGRDLSFIQYF

clone_size: few
v_call: TRBV2
j_call: TRBJ2-5
cdr3_aa: CASGVSQETQYF

clone_size: .
v_call: TRBV29-1
j_call: TRBJ2-7
cdr3_aa: CSVRRETGWNEQYF

clone_size: .
v_call: TRBV20-1
j_call: TRBJ2-1
cdr3_aa: CSASSKGLTLLSYNEQFF

clone_size: .
v_call: TRBV6-1
j_call: TRBJ2-2
cdr3_aa: CASSLHLTGELFF

clone_size: .
v_call: TRBV20-1
j_call: TRBJ2-6
cdr3_aa: CSAQGLAGVSGANVLTF

clone_size: .
v_call: TRBV12-3/TRBV12-4
j_call: TRBJ1-2
cdr3_aa: CASSFGRTLYGYTF

clone_size: .
v_call: TRBV7-2
j_call: TRBJ2-3
cdr3_aa: CASSLVSVVDTQYF

clone_size: few
v_call: TRBV29-1
j_call: TRBJ1-5
cdr3_aa: CSVRQGASQPQHF

clone_size: .
v_call: TRBV5-6
j_call: TRBJ1-4
cdr3_aa: CASSLGGEKLFF

clone_size: .
v_call: TRBV20-1
j_call: TRBJ2-2
cdr3_aa: CSARKKGQGPGELFF

clone_size: few
v_call: TRBV4-2
j_call: TRBJ2-7
cdr3_aa: CASSQGRGGYEQYF

clone_size: .
v_call: TRBV20-1
j_call: TRBJ2-7
cdr3_aa: CSADRDRPSYEQYF

clone_size: few
v_call: TRBV29-1
j_call: TRBJ2-7
cdr3_aa: CSARSLGGYEQYF

clone_size: .
v_call: TRBV6-6
j_call: .
cdr3_aa: CASRPSTRETQYF

clone_size: .
v_call: TRBV3-1
j_call: TRBJ2-3
cdr3_aa: CASSQDLTDTQYF

clone_size: once
v_call: TRBV7-2
j_call: TRBJ1-6
cdr3_aa: CASSRTAARSPLHF

clone_size: .
v_call: TRBV6-2/TRBV6-3
j_call: .
cdr3_aa: CASTAIRDPSYEQYF

clone_size: many
v_call: TRBV20-1
j_call: TRBJ2-7
cdr3_aa: CSARGKGASEGREQYF

clone_size: .
v_call: TRBV5-1
j_call: TRBJ2-5
cdr3_aa: CASSLAGTGEETQYF

clone_size: .
v_call: TRBV6-2/TRBV6-3
j_call: TRBJ1-1
cdr3_aa: CASTRQDGFTEAFF

clone_size: few
v_call: TRBV27
j_call: TRBJ2-5
cdr3_aa: CASGGSGISQYF

clone_size: .
v_call: TRBV5-5
j_call: TRBJ2-5
cdr3_aa: CATSLTGHQETQYF

clone_size: .
v_call: TRBV7-2
j_call: TRBJ1-5
cdr3_aa: CASSPGQGWTQPQHF

clone_size: .
v_call: TRBV7-6
j_call: TRBJ1-2
cdr3_aa: CASSDRGARNGYTF

clone_size: .
v_call: TRBV3-1
j_call: TRBJ2-2
cdr3_aa: CASSRGDKNTGELFF

clone_size: .
v_call: TRBV10-3
j_call: TRBJ2-3
cdr3_aa: CAISYRADTDTQYF

clone_size: .
v_call: TRBV2
j_call: TRBJ1-1
cdr3_aa: CASSPRPLNTEAFF

clone_size: few
v_call: TRBV7-2
j_call: TRBJ2-5
cdr3_aa: CASSHDRKGTSGQETQYF

clone_size: .
v_call: TRBV24-1
j_call: TRBJ2-3
cdr3_aa: CATGDPGRSDTQYF

clone_size: .
v_call: TRBV20-1
j_call: TRBJ2-1
cdr3_aa: CSATEREGRPYNEQFF